This section outlines one T cell receptor (beta chain) sequence together with its context. The antigen this receptor binds is unknown. The input lacks base qualities; no much larger clone sits a single base away. The germline V gene gives CDR1 as SGHRS and CDR2 as YFSETQ. For this chain, trimming is 1 base at the V end and 0 bases at the J end, and the number of junction bases without a gene match is 7. From the cysteine up to the phenylalanine, the CDR3 has a length of 18 residues. Only the CDR3 portion is preserved as DNA: 54 bases, with reading frame beginning at the first base. Genomic DNA was isolated from the sorted cells so that the TCRbeta CDR3 region could be sequenced. The immunoSEQ Assay was used to sequence the TCRbeta CDR3 regions. The source is immuneACCESS, and TCRdb retained only in-frame sequences with V and J called. Part of the clones is not carried over; for the studies checked, unresolved V genes explain less than half of this, and the remainder is unexplained. For this sample there are about 61,000 clones; 75% to 90% appear just once. Clones ranked in the top ten supply 3% to 4% of the sample.

This entry belongs to a study of OX40 agonist ivuxolimab in advanced cancers. Regarding the study in general: Ivuxolimab, which targeted the costimulatory receptor OX40 (CD134), was an agonistic, fully human IgG2 monoclonal antibody. Intravenous ivuxolimab was administered to patients every 2 weeks at six dose levels: 0.01, 0.1, 0.3, 1.5, 3 and 10 mg/kg. Of the approximately 50 dose-escalation patients, hepatocellular carcinoma was present in approximately 20, melanoma in approximately 15, renal cell carcinoma in 9 and head and neck cancer in 9. In the dose-escalation cohort, roughly four fifths of patients were male, and the mean age was approximately 55 years, with a range of about 23 to 85. Patients were allowed to have had prior anti-PD-1, anti-PD-L1 or anti-CTLA-4 therapy, and around two fifths of the dose-escalation patients had been treated with checkpoint inhibitors. Three dose-escalation patients achieved partial responses, one with hepatocellular carcinoma and two with cutaneous melanoma. Peripheral TCRbeta sequencing was intended to test whether TCR sequence diversity was altered and clonal T-cell expansion was caused by ivuxolimab. The paper covers the monotherapy dose-escalation part of the phase I ivuxolimab trial, which included N ≈ 50 patients.

The trial excluded patients who had a history of autoimmune disease or were on systemic immunosuppression. Peripheral blood for TCR sequencing was drawn from every dose cohort at baseline, at cycle 4 day 1 and at cycle 7 day 1. The samples were taken from a phase I, first-in-human, multicenter, open-label dose-escalation trial of ivuxolimab. Adults with locally advanced or metastatic head and neck squamous cell, hepatocellular, melanoma or renal cell carcinoma were enrolled in the trial. Before TCR sequencing, CD4+ T cells and CD8+ T cells were sorted from peripheral blood as separate populations. What the authors observed across the whole study: The antigen specificity of the peripheral T cells that underwent clonal expansion was not determined. Clonal expansion of both CD4+ and CD8+ blood T cells was observed from baseline to week 6 at doses 0.1 to 3.0 mg/kg. After ivuxolimab, more expanded clones were found on average in CD8+ T cells than in CD4+ T cells. In the 0.1-3.0 mg/kg groups, partial responders were among the patients with the lowest normalized peripheral clonal expansion, particularly in CD8+ T cells. Low levels of normalized T-cell clonal expansion were also seen in some patients who did not respond.

Recombination linked TRBV5-1 to TRBJ2-6; 7 bases in the junction line up with TRBD1. The specimen was CD4+ or CD8+ T cells sorted from blood, collected in a trial of the OX40 agonist ivuxolimab. The source is an adult with an advanced solid tumor such as melanoma, head and neck, liver or kidney cancer. CDR3 reads: CASSLLSQGSSGANVLTF. The sequence in DNA is TGCGCCAGCAGCTTGCTTTCACAGGGGAGCTCTGGGGCCAACGTCCTGACTTTC.